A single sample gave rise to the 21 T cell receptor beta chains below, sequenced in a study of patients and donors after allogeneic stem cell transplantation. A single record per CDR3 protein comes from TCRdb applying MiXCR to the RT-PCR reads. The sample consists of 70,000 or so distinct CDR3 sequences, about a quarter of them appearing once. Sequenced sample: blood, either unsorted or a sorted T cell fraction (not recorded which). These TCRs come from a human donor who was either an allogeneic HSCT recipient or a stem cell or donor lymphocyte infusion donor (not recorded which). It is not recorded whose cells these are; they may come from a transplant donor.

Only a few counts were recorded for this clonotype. CDR3 DNA: TGTGCCAGCAGGGGACAGAACACTGAAGCTTTCTTT. Its translation is CASRGQNTEAFF. The chain is built from TRBV12-3 or TRBV12-4 and TRBJ1-1; D is possibly TRBD1 (6 bases). V was shortened by 6 bases and J by 1 base, with 6 bases between the two germline ends. The CDR3 has 12 residues.

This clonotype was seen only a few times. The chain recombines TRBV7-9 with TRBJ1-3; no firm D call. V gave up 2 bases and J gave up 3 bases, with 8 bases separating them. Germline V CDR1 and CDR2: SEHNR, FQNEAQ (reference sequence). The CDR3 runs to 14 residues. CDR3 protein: CASSLRQVGNTIYF. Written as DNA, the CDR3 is TGTGCCAGCAGCTTAAGGCAGGTTGGAAACACCATATATTTT.

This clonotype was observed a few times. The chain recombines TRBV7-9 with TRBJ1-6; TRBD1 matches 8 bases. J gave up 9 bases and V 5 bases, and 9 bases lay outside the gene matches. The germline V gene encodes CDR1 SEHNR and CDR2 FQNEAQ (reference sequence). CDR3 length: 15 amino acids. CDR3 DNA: TGTGCCAGCAGCGCACCCGGGACAGGCTTTTCACCCCTCCACTTT. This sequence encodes CASSAPGTGFSPLHF.

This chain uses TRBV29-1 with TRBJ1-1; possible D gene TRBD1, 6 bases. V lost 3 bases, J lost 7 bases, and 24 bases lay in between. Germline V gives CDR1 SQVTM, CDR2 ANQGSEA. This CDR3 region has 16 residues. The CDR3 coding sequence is TGCAGCGTTGAGAGAGCGGGGTCGACAGGAACCTTTGAAGCTTTCTTT. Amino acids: CSVERAGSTGTFEAFF.

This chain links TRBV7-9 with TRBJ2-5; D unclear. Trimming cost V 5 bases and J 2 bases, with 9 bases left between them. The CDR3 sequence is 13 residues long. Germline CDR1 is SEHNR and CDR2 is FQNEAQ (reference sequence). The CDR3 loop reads CASSPRAQETQYF. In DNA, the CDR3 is TGTGCCAGCAGCCCCCGGGCTCAAGAGACCCAGTACTTC.

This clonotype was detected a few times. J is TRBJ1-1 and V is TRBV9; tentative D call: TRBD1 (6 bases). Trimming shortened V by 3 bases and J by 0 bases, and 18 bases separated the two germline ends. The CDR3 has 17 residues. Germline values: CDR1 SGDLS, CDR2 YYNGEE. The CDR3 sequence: CASSAKGDSLLNTEAFF. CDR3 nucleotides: TGTGCCAGCAGCGCCAAGGGGGACTCGCTTTTGAACACTGAAGCTTTCTTT.

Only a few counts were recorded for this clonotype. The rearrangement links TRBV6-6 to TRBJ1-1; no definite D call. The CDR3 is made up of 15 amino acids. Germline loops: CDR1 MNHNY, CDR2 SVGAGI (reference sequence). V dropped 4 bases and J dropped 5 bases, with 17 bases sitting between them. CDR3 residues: CASSFTGEMWTEAFF. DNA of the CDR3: TGTGCCAGCAGTTTCACTGGGGAAATGTGGACTGAAGCTTTCTTT.

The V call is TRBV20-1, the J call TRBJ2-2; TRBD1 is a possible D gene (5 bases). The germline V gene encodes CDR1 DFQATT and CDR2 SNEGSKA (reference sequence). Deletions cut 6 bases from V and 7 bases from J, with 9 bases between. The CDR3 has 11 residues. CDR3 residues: CSARGGGELFF. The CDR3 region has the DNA TGCAGTGCAAGGGGCGGCGGGGAGCTGTTTTTT.

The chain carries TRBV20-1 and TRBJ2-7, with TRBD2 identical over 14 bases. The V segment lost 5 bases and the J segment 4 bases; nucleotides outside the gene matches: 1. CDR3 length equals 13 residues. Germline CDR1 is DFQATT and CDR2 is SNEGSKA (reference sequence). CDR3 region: CSAGTSGRYEQYF. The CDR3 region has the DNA TGCAGTGCTGGGACTAGCGGGAGATACGAGCAGTACTTC.

CDR3 in DNA: TGTGCCAGCAGCCCTCGCCCGACAGCCACATATGGCTACACCTTC. It translates to CASSPRPTATYGYTF. The V call is TRBV12-3 or TRBV12-4, the J call TRBJ1-2; maybe TRBD1 (5 bases). CDR3 length: 15 amino acids. The V gene lost 6 bases and the J gene lost 5 bases, with 19 bases spanning the gap.

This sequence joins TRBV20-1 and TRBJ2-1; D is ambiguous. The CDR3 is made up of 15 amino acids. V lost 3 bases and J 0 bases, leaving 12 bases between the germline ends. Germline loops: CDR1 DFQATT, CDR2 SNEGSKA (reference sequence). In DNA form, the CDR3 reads TGCAGTGCTAGCCCGCAGCCTAGCTCCTACAATGAGCAGTTCTTC. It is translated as CSASPQPSSYNEQFF.

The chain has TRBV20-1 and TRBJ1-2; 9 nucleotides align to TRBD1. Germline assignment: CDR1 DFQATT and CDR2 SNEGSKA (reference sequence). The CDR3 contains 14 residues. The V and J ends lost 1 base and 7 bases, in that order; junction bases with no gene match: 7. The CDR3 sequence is CSARGSGTGFGYTF. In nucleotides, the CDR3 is TGCAGTGCTAGAGGATCCGGGACAGGGTTTGGCTACACCTTC.

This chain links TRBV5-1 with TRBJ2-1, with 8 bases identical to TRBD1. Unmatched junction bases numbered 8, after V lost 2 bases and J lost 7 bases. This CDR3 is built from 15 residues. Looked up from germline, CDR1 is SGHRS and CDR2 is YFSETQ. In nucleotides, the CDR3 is TGCGCCAGCAGCTTCGACAGGGGTCTCGGAAATGAGCAGTTCTTC. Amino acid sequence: CASSFDRGLGNEQFF.

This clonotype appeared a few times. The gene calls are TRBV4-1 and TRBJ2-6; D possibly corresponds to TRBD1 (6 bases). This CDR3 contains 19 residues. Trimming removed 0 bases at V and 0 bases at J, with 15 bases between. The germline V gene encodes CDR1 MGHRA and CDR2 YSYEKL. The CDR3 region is CASSQDGTRKSSGANVLTF. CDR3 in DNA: TGCGCCAGCAGCCAAGACGGGACACGGAAGAGCTCTGGGGCCAACGTCCTGACTTTC.

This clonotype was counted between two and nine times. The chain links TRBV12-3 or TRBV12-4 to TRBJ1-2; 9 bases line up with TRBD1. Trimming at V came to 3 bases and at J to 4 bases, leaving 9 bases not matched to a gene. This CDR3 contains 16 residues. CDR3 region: CASSLPGIQGAYGYTF. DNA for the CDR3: TGTGCCAGCAGTTTGCCGGGGATACAGGGGGCCTATGGCTACACCTTC.

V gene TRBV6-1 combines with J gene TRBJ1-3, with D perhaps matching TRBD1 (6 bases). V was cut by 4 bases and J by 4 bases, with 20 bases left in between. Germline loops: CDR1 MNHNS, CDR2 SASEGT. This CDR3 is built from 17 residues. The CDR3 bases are TGTGCCAGCAGTGTCCTCACTACCAGGGGTTACGGAAACACCATATATTTT. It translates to CASSVLTTRGYGNTIYF.

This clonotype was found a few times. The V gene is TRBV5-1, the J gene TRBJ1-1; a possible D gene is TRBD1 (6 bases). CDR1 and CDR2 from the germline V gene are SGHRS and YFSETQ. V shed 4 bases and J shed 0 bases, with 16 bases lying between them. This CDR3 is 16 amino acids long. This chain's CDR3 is CASSKTGGTMNTEAFF. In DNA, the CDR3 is TGCGCCAGCAGCAAAACTGGGGGCACCATGAACACTGAAGCTTTCTTT.

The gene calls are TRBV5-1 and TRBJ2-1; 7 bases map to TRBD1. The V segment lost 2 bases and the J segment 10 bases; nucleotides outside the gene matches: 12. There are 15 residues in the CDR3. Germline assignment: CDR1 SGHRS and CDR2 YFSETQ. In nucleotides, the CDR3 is TGCGCCAGCAGCTTAACATGGGACAGTAGAGGGGAGCAGTTCTTC. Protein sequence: CASSLTWDSRGEQFF.

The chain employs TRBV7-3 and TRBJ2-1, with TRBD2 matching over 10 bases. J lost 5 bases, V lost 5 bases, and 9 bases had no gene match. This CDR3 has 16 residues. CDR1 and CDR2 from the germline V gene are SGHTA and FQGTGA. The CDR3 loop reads CASSPFSGGLNNEQFF. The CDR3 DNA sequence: TGTGCCAGCAGCCCCTTTAGCGGGGGGTTAAACAATGAGCAGTTCTTC.

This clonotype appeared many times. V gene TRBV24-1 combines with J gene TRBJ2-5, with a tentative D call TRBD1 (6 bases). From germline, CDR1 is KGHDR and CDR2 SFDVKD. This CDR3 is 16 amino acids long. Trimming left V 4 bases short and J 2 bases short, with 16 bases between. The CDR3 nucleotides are TGTGCCACCAGTGAAGACAGGTGGGGGCTTCAAGAGACCCAGTACTTC. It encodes CATSEDRWGLQETQYF.

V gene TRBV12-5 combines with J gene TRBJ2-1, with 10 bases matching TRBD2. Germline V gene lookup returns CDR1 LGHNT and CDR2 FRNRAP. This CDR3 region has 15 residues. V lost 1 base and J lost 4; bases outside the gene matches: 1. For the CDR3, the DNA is TGTGCTAGTGGTTTGGGACTAGCGGGTTACAATGAGCAGTTCTTC. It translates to CASGLGLAGYNEQFF. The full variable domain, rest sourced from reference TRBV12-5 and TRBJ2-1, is DARVTQTPRHKVTEMGQEVTMRCQPILGHNTVFWYRQTMMQGLELLAYFRNRAPLDDSGMPKDRFSAEMPDATLATLKIQPSEPRDSAVYFCASGLGLAGYNEQFFGPGTRLTVL.